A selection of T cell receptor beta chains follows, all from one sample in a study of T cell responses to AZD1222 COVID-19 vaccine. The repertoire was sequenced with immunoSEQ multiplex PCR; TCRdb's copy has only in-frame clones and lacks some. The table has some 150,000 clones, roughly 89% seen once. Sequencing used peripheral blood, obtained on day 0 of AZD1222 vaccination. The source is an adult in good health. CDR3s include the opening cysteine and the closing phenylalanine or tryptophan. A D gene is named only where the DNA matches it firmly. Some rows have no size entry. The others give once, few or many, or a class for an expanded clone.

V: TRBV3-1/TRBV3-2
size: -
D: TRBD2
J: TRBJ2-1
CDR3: CASSQVGTSGNEQFF
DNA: TGTGCCAGCAGCCAAGTAGGGACTAGCGGCAATGAGCAGTTCTTC

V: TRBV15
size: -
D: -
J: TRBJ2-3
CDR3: CATSREGRGTDTQYF
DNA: TGTGCCACCAGCAGAGAGGGCAGGGGTACAGATACGCAGTATTTT

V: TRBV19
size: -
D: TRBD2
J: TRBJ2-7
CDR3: CASRGWTSGIQEQYF
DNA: TGTGCCAGTAGAGGGTGGACTAGCGGGATACAGGAGCAGTACTTC

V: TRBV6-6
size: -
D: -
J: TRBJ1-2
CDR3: CASSYSKTANYGYTF
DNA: TGTGCCAGCAGTTACAGCAAAACAGCCAACTATGGCTACACCTTC

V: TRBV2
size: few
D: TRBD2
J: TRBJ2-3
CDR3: CASSGLAATDTQYF
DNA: TGTGCCAGCAGTGGGCTAGCGGCCACAGATACGCAGTATTTT

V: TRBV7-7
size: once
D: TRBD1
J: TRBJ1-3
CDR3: CASSLYRGPGNTIYF
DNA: TGTGCTAGCAGCTTATACAGGGGGCCTGGAAACACCATATATTTT

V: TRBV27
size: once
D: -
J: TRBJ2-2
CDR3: CASSFWYLLGAGELFF
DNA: TGTGCCAGCAGTTTTTGGTATCTCCTTGGCGCCGGGGAGCTGTTTTTT

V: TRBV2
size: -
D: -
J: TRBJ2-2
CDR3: CASRTNTGELFF
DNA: TGTGCCAGCAGAACGAACACCGGGGAGCTGTTTTTT

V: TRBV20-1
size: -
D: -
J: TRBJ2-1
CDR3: CSVSEQFF
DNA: TGCAGTGTAAGCGAGCAGTTCTTC

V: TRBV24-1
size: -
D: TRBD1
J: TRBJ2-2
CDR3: CATSGNRGDTGELFF
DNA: TGTGCCACCAGTGGTAACAGGGGAGACACCGGGGAGCTGTTTTTT

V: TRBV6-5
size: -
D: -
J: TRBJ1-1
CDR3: CASSYSEEMNTEAFF
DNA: TGTGCCAGCAGTTACTCGGAGGAAATGAACACTGAAGCTTTCTTT

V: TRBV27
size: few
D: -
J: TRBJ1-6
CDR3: CASSLVGPNKGLHF
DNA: TGTGCCAGCAGTTTAGTAGGGCCGAACAAGGGCCTCCACTTT

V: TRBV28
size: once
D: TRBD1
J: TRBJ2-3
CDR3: CASRDTGAGTDTQYF
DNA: TGTGCCAGCAGGGACACAGGGGCGGGCACAGATACGCAGTATTTT

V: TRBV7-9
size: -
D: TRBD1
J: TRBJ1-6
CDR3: CASSPYDRESSPLHF
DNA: TGTGCCAGCAGCCCGTACGACAGGGAGAGTTCACCCCTCCACTTT

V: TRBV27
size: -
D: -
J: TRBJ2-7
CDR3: CASGNGLGEQYF
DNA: TGTGCCAGCGGGAATGGTCTAGGCGAGCAGTACTTC

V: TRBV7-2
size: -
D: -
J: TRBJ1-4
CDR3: CASSTFEDAGEKLFF
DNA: TGTGCCAGCAGTACCTTTGAGGACGCGGGTGAAAAACTGTTTTTT

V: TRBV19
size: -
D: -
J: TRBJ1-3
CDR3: CASSSRASGNTIYF
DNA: TGTGCCAGTAGTAGCAGGGCATCTGGAAACACCATATATTTT

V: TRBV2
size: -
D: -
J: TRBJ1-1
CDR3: CASSEDGGHSITEAFF
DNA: TGTGCCAGCAGTGAGGACGGCGGGCACTCAATCACTGAAGCTTTCTTT

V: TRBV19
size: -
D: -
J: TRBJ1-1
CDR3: CASSTLGTRNTEAFF
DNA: TGTGCCAGTAGTACGCTAGGGACAAGGAACACTGAAGCTTTCTTT

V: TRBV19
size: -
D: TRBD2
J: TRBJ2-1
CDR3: CASTSGLTYNEQFF
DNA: TGTGCCAGTACTAGCGGACTTACCTACAATGAGCAGTTCTTC

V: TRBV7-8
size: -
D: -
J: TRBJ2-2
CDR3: CASSPRVSGELFF
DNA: TGTGCCAGCAGCCCCCGGGTCTCCGGGGAGCTGTTTTTT

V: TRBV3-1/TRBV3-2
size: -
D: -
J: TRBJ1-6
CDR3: CASSQERMDNSPLHF
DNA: TGTGCCAGCAGCCAAGAAAGGATGGATAATTCACCCCTCCACTTT

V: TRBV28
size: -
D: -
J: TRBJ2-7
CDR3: CASSCDELRDRPLYEQYF
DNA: TGTGCCAGCAGTTGCGATGAACTCAGGGATCGTCCCCTTTACGAGCAGTACTTC

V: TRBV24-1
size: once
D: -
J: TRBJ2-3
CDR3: CATSDFKGGGTDTQYF
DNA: TGTGCCACCAGTGATTTTAAGGGCGGTGGCACAGATACGCAGTATTTT

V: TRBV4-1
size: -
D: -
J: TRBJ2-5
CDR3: CASSRRTEETQYF
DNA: TGCGCCAGCAGCCGGAGGACAGAAGAGACCCAGTACTTC

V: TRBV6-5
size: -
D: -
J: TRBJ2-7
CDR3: CASSQRGGEQYF
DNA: TGTGCCAGCAGTCAGAGGGGTGGCGAGCAGTACTTC

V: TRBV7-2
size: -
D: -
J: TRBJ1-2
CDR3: CASSLMARYGYTF
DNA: TGTGCCAGCAGCTTAATGGCCAGGTATGGCTACACCTTC

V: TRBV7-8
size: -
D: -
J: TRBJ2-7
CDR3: CASSRDPSYEQYF
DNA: TGTGCCAGCAGCCGGGACCCTTCCTACGAGCAGTACTTC

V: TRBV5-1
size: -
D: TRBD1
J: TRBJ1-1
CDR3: CASSSAGQGTEAFF
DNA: TGCGCCAGCAGCTCAGCCGGACAGGGCACTGAAGCTTTCTTT

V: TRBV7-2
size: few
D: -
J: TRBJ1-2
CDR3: CASRPPNVINGYTF
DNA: TGTGCCAGCAGGCCACCCAACGTTATAAATGGCTACACCTTC

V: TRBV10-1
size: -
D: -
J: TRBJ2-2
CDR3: CASSEAGAGELFF
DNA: TGCGCCAGCAGTGAAGCAGGGGCCGGGGAGCTGTTTTTT

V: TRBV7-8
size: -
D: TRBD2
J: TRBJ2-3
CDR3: CASSLREAGSTDTQYF
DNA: TGTGCCAGCAGCTTACGGGAGGCGGGTAGCACAGATACGCAGTATTTT

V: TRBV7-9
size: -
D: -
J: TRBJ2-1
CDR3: CASSNLKNEQFF
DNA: TGTGCCAGCAGCAATCTGAAGAATGAGCAGTTCTTC

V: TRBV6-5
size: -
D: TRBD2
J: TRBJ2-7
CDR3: CASRPRLAGSYEQYF
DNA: TGTGCCAGCAGGCCACGACTAGCGGGGTCCTACGAGCAGTACTTC

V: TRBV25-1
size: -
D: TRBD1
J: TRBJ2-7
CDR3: CASSESGGKGTYEQYF
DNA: TGTGCCAGCAGTGAATCAGGGGGAAAGGGGACCTACGAGCAGTACTTC

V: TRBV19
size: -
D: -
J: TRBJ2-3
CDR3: CASSERAGAFSTDTQYF
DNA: TGTGCCAGTAGTGAGCGGGCAGGGGCCTTCAGCACAGATACGCAGTATTTT

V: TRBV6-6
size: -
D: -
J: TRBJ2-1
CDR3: CASSYSRATAYNEQFF
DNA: TGTGCCAGCAGTTACTCACGGGCTACCGCCTACAATGAGCAGTTCTTC

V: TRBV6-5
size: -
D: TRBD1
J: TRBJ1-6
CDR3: CASSRTGFLPPLHF
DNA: TGTGCCAGCAGCCGGACAGGGTTTCTTCCACCCCTCCACTTT

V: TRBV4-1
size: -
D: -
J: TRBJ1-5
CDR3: CASSQTGFYGPNQPQHF
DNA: TGCGCCAGCAGCCAGACAGGATTTTATGGACCGAATCAGCCCCAGCATTTT

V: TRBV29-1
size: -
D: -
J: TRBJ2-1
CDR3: CSVVGLDYNEQFF
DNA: TGCAGCGTTGTTGGCCTGGATTACAATGAGCAGTTCTTC

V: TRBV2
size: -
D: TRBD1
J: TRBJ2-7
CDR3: CASSASGTGGDEQYF
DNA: TGTGCCAGCAGCGCCTCGGGGACAGGGGGAGACGAGCAGTACTTC

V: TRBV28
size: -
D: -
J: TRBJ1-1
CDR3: CASNEAVLIGTEAFF
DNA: TGTGCCAGCAACGAGGCAGTTCTTATAGGGACTGAAGCTTTCTTT

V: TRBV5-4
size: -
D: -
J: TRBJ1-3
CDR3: CASSPGGSSGNTIYF
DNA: TGTGCCAGCAGCCCCGGCGGGAGCTCTGGAAACACCATATATTTT

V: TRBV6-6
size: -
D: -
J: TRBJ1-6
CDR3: CASREDSSNSPLHF
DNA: TGTGCCAGCAGGGAAGACAGCTCCAATTCACCCCTCCACTTT

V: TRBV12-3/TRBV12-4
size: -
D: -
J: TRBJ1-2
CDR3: CASKQGPYGYTF
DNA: TGTGCCAGTAAACAGGGACCCTATGGCTACACCTTC

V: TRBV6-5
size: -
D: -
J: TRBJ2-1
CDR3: CASRYRVPYNEQFF
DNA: TGTGCCAGCAGATATAGGGTCCCTTACAATGAGCAGTTCTTC

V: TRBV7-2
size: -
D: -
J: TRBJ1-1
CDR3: CASSPGSGNTEAFF
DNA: TGTGCCAGCAGCCCAGGGAGCGGGAACACTGAAGCTTTCTTT

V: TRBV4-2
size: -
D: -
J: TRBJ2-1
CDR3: CASSQDPGSGNEQFF
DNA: TGTGCCAGCAGCCAAGATCCAGGGAGTGGCAATGAGCAGTTCTTC

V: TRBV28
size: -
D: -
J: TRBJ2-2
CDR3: CASSFQGGFTGELFF
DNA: TGTGCCAGCAGTTTCCAGGGCGGGTTCACCGGGGAGCTGTTTTTT

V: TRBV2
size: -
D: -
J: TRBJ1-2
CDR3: CASRPDRTTNYGYTF
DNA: TGTGCCAGCAGACCCGACAGGACAACTAACTATGGCTACACCTTC

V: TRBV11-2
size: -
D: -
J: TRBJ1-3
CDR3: CASSFTTEGNTIYF
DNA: TGTGCCAGCAGCTTTACCACCGAAGGAAACACCATATATTTT

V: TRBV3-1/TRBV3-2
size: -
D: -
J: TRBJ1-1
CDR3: CASSQDPMGSRAFF
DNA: TGTGCCAGCAGCCAAGACCCAATGGGGTCCCGAGCTTTCTTT

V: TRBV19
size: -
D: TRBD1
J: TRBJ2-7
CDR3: CASSDGQGYSYEQYF
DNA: TGTGCCAGTAGTGATGGACAGGGATACTCCTACGAGCAGTACTTC

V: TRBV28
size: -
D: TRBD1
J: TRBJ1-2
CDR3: CASSPRSSRQGRGYTF
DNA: TGTGCCAGCAGCCCTCGCTCGTCCCGACAGGGTAGGGGCTACACCTTC

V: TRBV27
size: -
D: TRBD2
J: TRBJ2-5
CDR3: CASSPAGEEETQYF
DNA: TGTGCCAGCAGTCCAGCGGGAGAGGAAGAGACCCAGTACTTC

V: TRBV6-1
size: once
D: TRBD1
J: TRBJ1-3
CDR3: CASSGGWDSPWSSGNTIYF
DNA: TGTGCCAGCAGTGGGGGGTGGGACAGCCCCTGGAGCTCTGGAAACACCATATATTTT

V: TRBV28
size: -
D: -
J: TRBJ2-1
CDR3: CASSPLENEQFF
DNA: TGTGCCAGCAGTCCCCTCGAGAATGAGCAGTTCTTC

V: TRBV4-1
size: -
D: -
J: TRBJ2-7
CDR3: CASSQEPTQSSYEQYF
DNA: TGCGCCAGCAGCCAAGAGCCGACTCAGAGCTCCTACGAGCAGTACTTC

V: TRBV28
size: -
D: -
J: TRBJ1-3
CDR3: CASSTNPHTIYF
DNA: TGTGCCAGCAGCACAAATCCCCACACCATATATTTT

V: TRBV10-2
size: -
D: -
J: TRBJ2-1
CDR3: CASSPARRREQFF
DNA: TGCGCCAGCAGCCCCGCTCGGCGACGTGAGCAGTTCTTC